This is a list of T cell receptor beta chains from one sample in a study of T cells in Graves' hyperthyroidism and ophthalmopathy. TCRdb used MiXCR to reprocess the multiplex PCR reads, holding one entry per CDR3 protein. The data show under 800,000 distinct CDR3 sequences, 14% seen once. The sample comprised blood. These receptors were taken from a woman under 30 with Graves' hyperthyroidism. Each CDR3 is given with its conserved first and last residue. D genes are given only for firm matches. Some rows mark clone size as missing; the rest say once, few, many or name a class of expanded clone.

V	D	size	J	CDR3
TRBV7-2	NA	many	TRBJ2-7	CASSIKNVQRHHYEQYF
TRBV27	NA	many	TRBJ2-1	CASSAHRVNEQFF
TRBV29-1	NA	NA	TRBJ1-4	CSVPGRDIHEKLFF
TRBV20-1	TRBD1	NA	TRBJ2-7	CSAPDRVREQYF
TRBV4-3	NA	NA	TRBJ2-1	CASSQFQTEDNEQFF
TRBV2	NA	NA	TRBJ1-4	CASSEDRDGATNEKLFF
TRBV6-5	NA	NA	TRBJ2-7	CASSYSGAMSSYEQYF
TRBV20-1	NA	many	TRBJ1-2	CSASWGGSYGYTF
TRBV24-1	TRBD2	NA	TRBJ2-1	CATSDSWAGGSYNKQFF
TRBV30	NA	NA	TRBJ2-3	CAWSEATDTQYF
TRBV6-2/TRBV6-3	TRBD1	few	TRBJ2-7	CASSYRDSSWTLREQYF
TRBV6-2/TRBV6-3	NA	NA	TRBJ2-6	CASSYIRSGANVLTF
TRBV7-3	NA	many	TRBJ2-3	CASSRMGLASYTDTQYF
TRBV20-1	NA	few	TRBJ2-3	CSADARTDTQYF
TRBV18	NA	many	TRBJ2-5	CASSGEGDQETQYF
TRBV28	TRBD2	many	TRBJ2-1	CASSTGAGEADEQFF
TRBV2	NA	many	TRBJ1-1	CASSLMRDVEAFF
TRBV12-3/TRBV12-4	NA	NA	TRBJ2-2	CASSFRPIYTGELFF
TRBV7-2	NA	NA	TRBJ2-7	CASSFIPSYEQYF